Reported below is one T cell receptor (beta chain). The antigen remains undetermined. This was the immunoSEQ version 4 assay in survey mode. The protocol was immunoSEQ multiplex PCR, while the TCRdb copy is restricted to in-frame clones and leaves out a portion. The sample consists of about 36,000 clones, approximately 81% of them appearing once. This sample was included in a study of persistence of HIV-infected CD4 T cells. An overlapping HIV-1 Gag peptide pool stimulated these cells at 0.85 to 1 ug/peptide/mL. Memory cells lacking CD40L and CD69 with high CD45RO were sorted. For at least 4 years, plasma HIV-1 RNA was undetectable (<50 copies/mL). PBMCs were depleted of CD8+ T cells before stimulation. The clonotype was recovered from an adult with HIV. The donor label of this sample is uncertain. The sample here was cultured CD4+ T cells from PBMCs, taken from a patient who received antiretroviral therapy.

The chain's CDR3 is CASSTPSRTDTQYF. In DNA, the CDR3 is TGTGCCAGTAGTACCCCGAGTCGCACAGATACGCAGTATTTT. The J gene is TRBJ2-3, the V gene TRBV19; D call uncertain. The CDR3 covers 14 residues. The V and J ends lost 4 bases and 1 base respectively, with 9 bases between them. Germline V gene sequence: CDR1 LNHDA, CDR2 SQIVND (reference sequence).